The rows below give T cell receptor beta chains drawn from one sample of a study of T cells expressing NK-cell markers. TCRdb reprocessed the 5' RACE reads and keeps a single row for each CDR3 protein, giving no DNA. The listing records a few hundred thousand distinct CDR3 sequences. The sample was blood T cells: a sorted CD56 or NKG2C T cell subset, CD4+ or CD8+ T cells, or bulk PBMC T cells (not recorded which). All receptors derive from a man younger than 35 in good health. CDR3s include the opening cysteine and the closing phenylalanine or tryptophan.

J gene | V gene | CDR3 protein
TRBJ1-3 | TRBV20-1 | CSARDMGSTGNTIYF
TRBJ1-2 | TRBV6-5 | CASTRGQNSNYGYTF
TRBJ2-2 | TRBV25-1 | CASSEFKTGLGTESRELFF
TRBJ2-3 | TRBV12-3/TRBV12-4 | CASSLTADTQYF
TRBJ1-2 | TRBV29-1 | CSVGDRRYGYTF
TRBJ2-2 | TRBV5-1 | CASSKSWTGGELFF
TRBJ2-3 | TRBV11-2 | CASSRTSHSDTQYF
TRBJ2-1 | TRBV27 | CASSLSGVTPLYEQFF
TRBJ1-2 | TRBV7-2 | CASSRSSGYTF
TRBJ2-7 | TRBV4-3 | CASSQAIAGVYEQYF
TRBJ2-1 | TRBV12-3/TRBV12-4 | CASSPIGFDEQFF
TRBJ2-7 | TRBV6-2/TRBV6-3 | CASSRDRTYEQYF
TRBJ2-3 | TRBV5-1 | CASKQGSLTDTQYF
TRBJ2-2 | TRBV12-3/TRBV12-4 | CASRRRTSGNTGELFF
TRBJ2-1 | TRBV10-3 | CAIQERDNEQFF
TRBJ2-2 | TRBV29-1 | CSVGRDGTGELFF
TRBJ2-4 | TRBV29-1 | CSATDWAKNIQYF
TRBJ2-5 | TRBV12-3/TRBV12-4 | CASGQFMLAGEVKETQYF
TRBJ1-1 | TRBV4-3 | CASSQSDRYLSEAFF
TRBJ2-2 | TRBV7-6 | CASSLNHRPDLVGATGELFF
TRBJ2-5 | TRBV7-9 | CASSLRRGQETQYF
TRBJ2-3 | TRBV6-1 | CASKGSSGTDTQYF
TRBJ2-5 | TRBV21-1 | CASSNRERQETQYF
TRBJ1-4 | TRBV15 | CATSRGGGDSEKLFF
TRBJ1-2 | TRBV6-2/TRBV6-3 | CASSYQEDRGPVYTF
TRBJ1-5 | TRBV5-1 | CASSLTGTVHQPQHF
TRBJ2-7 | TRBV28 | CAVGRDRPYEQYF
TRBJ2-7 | TRBV20-1 | CSARAWDRVPYEQYF
TRBJ2-5 | TRBV7-2 | CASSLARGQVGRETQYF
TRBJ1-1 | TRBV4-2 | CASSQDRGNARNTEAFF
TRBJ2-5 | TRBV20-1 | CSASTPGLHQETQYF
TRBJ2-6 | TRBV6-5 | CASSYSSGRGSGANVLTF
TRBJ2-7 | TRBV7-2 | CASSFQSGTGRNEQYF
TRBJ2-3 | TRBV10-3 | CAISESIRDRGGDTQYF
TRBJ2-1 | TRBV5-5 | CASSSFTYNEQFF
TRBJ2-6 | TRBV5-1 | CASSLGDRPYNVLTF
TRBJ2-1 | TRBV2 | CASRAGTTLYNEQFF
TRBJ2-7 | TRBV7-2 | CASSLLWGRGLAGGSYEQYF